These 26 T cell receptor beta chains originate from one sample sequenced in a study of T cells after yellow fever vaccination. One entry per CDR3 protein, called by TCRdb with MiXCR from the 5' RACE reads. This repertoire shows about 630,000 distinct CDR3 sequences, 9% to 15% found once; its top ten account for 15%. The sequenced sample was PBMCs, obtained on the day of the yellow fever booster vaccination. The source of these receptors is a man aged 25 to 40 who received the YFV17D yellow fever vaccine.

V and J are TRBV5-8 and TRBJ2-6; D gene ambiguous. The CDR3 is 15 residues long. The germline V gene encodes CDR1 SGHTS and CDR2 YDEGEE. Trimming stripped 5 bases from V and 1 base from J, with 10 bases between. CDR3 loop: CASRYKASGANVLTF. CDR3 coding DNA: TGTGCCAGCAGATATAAGGCATCTGGGGCCAACGTCCTGACTTTC.

The J gene is TRBJ2-1, the V gene TRBV11-2, with 11 bases fitting TRBD2. The CDR3 extends over 15 amino acids. The ends lost 5 bases at V and 5 bases at J; junction bases unmatched: 5. The germline V gene has CDR1 SGHAT and CDR2 FQNNGV. The CDR3 loop is CASSHSGRVDNEQFF. The CDR3 bases are TGTGCCAGCAGCCATAGCGGGAGGGTCGACAATGAGCAGTTCTTC.

This clonotype showed up just a few times. The chain is built from TRBV4-2 and TRBJ2-4, with D possibly matching TRBD2 (5 bases). The CDR3 spans 14 residues. Trimming removed 2 bases from V and 6 bases from J, with 11 bases in between. The V gene's germline CDR1 is LGHNA and CDR2 YNFKEQ. CDR3: CASSQPSGGNIQYF. CDR3 nucleotides: TGTGCCAGCAGCCAACCCTCCGGAGGAAACATTCAGTACTTC.

The rearrangement uses TRBV4-1 and TRBJ2-3; possible D gene TRBD1, 7 bases. Trimming cost V 2 bases and J 5 bases, with 11 bases left between them. The CDR3 runs to 14 residues. Germline CDR1 reads MGHRA; CDR2 reads YSYEKL. In DNA form, the CDR3 reads TGCGCCAGCAGCCAACAGGGGGAGGAAGATACGCAGTATTTT. Translation: CASSQQGEEDTQYF.

This clonotype has a handful of counts. The chain recombines TRBV19 with TRBJ1-1, with D possibly being TRBD1 (5 bases). This CDR3 is built from 14 residues. Germline V lookup: CDR1 LNHDA, CDR2 SQIVND (reference sequence). V lost 7 bases, J lost 1 base, and 13 bases lay in between. CDR3: CASTERGQNTEAFF. The CDR3 DNA follows: TGTGCCAGTACAGAACGAGGACAGAACACTGAAGCTTTCTTT. The full variable domain, with the rest looked up from reference TRBV19 and TRBJ1-1, is DGGITQSPKYLFRKEGQNVTLSCEQNLNHDAMYWYRQDPGQGLRLIYYSQIVNDFQKGDIAEGYSVSREKKESFPLTVTSAQKNPTAFYLCASTERGQNTEAFFGQGTRLTVV.

This clonotype was picked up a small number of times. The chain uses TRBV7-9 and TRBJ2-1; 8 bases align to TRBD2. The germline CDR1 and CDR2 sequences are SEHNR and FQNEAQ (reference sequence). V was clipped by 5 bases and J by 5 bases; unmatched bases: 8. The CDR3 is 15 residues long. This chain's CDR3 is CASSPGGLLNNEQFF. CDR3 bases: TGTGCCAGCAGCCCGGGGGGGCTACTAAACAATGAGCAGTTCTTC.

The chain couples TRBV5-1 to TRBJ2-1; TRBD2 matches 14 bases. The V gene's germline CDR1 is SGHRS and CDR2 YFSETQ. After removal of 4 bases from V and 10 bases from J, the junction contained 7 bases not matched to a gene. The CDR3 has 15 amino acids. The CDR3 loop reads CASSKGLAGEGEQFF. The CDR3 DNA reads as TGCGCCAGCAGCAAGGGACTAGCGGGAGAGGGGGAGCAGTTCTTC.

This chain uses TRBV12-3 or TRBV12-4 with TRBJ1-1; TRBD1 might be the D (6 bases). V lost 3 bases to trimming and J lost 8 bases, with 13 bases between them. The length of the CDR3 is 13 residues. CDR3 nucleotide sequence: TGTGCCAGCAGTTTTCAGGGGAAGTCCGAAGCTTTCTTT. This sequence encodes CASSFQGKSEAFF.

This clonotype has just a few counts. Here the CDR3 reads CSARADRGNYGYTF. CDR3 coding DNA: TGCAGTGCTAGAGCTGACAGGGGGAACTATGGCTACACCTTC. The chain employs TRBV20-1 and TRBJ1-2, with 9 bases that match TRBD1. The V gene end was trimmed by 1 base and the J gene end by 2 bases; junction bases not matched to a gene: 2. CDR3 length: 14 amino acids. Per germline, CDR1 DFQATT and CDR2 SNEGSKA (reference sequence).

The rearrangement joins TRBV7-8 to TRBJ1-5; D is unresolved. The germline V and J ends were trimmed by 5 bases and 4 bases, with 18 bases remaining between them. Germline V gives CDR1 SGHVS, CDR2 FQNEAQ. CDR3 length equals 16 residues. CDR3 DNA: TGTGCCAGCAGCCAGACAAGCGACACTCGGAATCAGCCCCAGCATTTT. This encodes CASSQTSDTRNQPQHF.

There are many counts of this clonotype. This chain joins TRBV7-8 and TRBJ2-3; D is unclear. V lost 1 base to trimming and J lost 6 bases, with 14 bases between them. The CDR3 is made up of 15 amino acids. Germline-derived CDR1 and CDR2 are SGHVS and FQNEAQ. CDR3 sequence: CASSLVPQPEDTQYF. CDR3 nucleotide sequence: TGTGCCAGCAGCTTAGTTCCCCAACCCGAGGATACGCAGTATTTT.

In this sample, this clonotype turned up a few times. V and J are TRBV7-2 and TRBJ2-3; D remains unclear. This CDR3 contains 11 residues. CDR1 and CDR2 (germline): SGHTA, FQGNSA. The V end was cut by 5 bases, the J end by 9 bases, with 9 bases between. CDR3 sequence (DNA): TGTGCCAGCAGCCGCGGACGGACGCAGTATTTT. It yields the protein CASSRGRTQYF.

This clonotype was detected only a few times. The gene calls are TRBV20-1 and TRBJ1-2; D uncertain. The CDR3 covers 13 residues. The germline V gene encodes CDR1 DFQATT and CDR2 SNEGSKA (reference sequence). Trimming removed 2 bases from V and 2 bases from J, with 9 bases in between. CDR3 amino acids: CSARKRANYGYTF. The CDR3 region has the DNA TGCAGTGCTAGAAAGAGAGCAAACTATGGCTACACCTTC.

This clonotype has only a few counts. The chain couples TRBV4-3 to TRBJ2-1, with D possibly matching TRBD1 (6 bases). Germline CDR1 LGHNA, CDR2 YSLEER. V dropped 1 base and J dropped 12 bases, with 28 bases sitting between them. This CDR3 has 18 amino acids. CDR3 sequence (DNA): TGCGCCAGCAGCCAAGTAGGGGCAGGAGACTTCCGCCCCAGGGGGCAGTTCTTC. Amino acid sequence: CASSQVGAGDFRPRGQFF.

This clonotype was counted once. The gene calls are TRBV12-3 or TRBV12-4 and TRBJ1-1; perhaps TRBD1 as D (5 bases). V lost 5 bases and J lost 5, with 12 bases in between. The CDR3 length is 13 residues. CDR3 DNA: TGTGCCAGCAGTCCCGAGGGGCGGACTGAAGCTTTCTTT. Amino acid sequence: CASSPEGRTEAFF.

The rearrangement links TRBV5-4 to TRBJ2-3, with 9 nucleotides matching TRBD1. Germline V lookup: CDR1 SGHNT, CDR2 YYREEE (reference sequence). V lost 4 bases to trimming and J lost 3 bases; unmatched junction nucleotides: 6. The CDR3 totals 15 residues. In nucleotides, the CDR3 is TGTGCCAGCAGCCCGGGACAGGGTAAGACAGATACGCAGTATTTT. It yields the protein CASSPGQGKTDTQYF.

The chain couples TRBV6-1 to TRBJ2-3, with 7 positions matching TRBD1. Trimming took 4 bases from V and 0 from J; bases not matched to a gene: 7. CDR1 is MNHNS and CDR2 is SASEGT in the germline V gene. The CDR3 loop spans 16 amino acids. The CDR3 DNA follows: TGTGCCAGCAGTGGCTACCGGGACAGAAGCACAGATACGCAGTATTTT. Its translation: CASSGYRDRSTDTQYF.

V and J are TRBV5-6 and TRBJ1-4; D is undetermined. Per the germline V gene, CDR1 is SGHDT and CDR2 is YYEEEE. There are 14 residues in the CDR3. Trimming stripped 0 bases from V and 5 bases from J, with 8 bases between. CDR3 loop: CASSLDPVNEKLFF. The DNA of the CDR3 is TGTGCCAGCAGCTTGGACCCAGTGAATGAAAAACTGTTTTTT.

Here the CDR3 reads CSARDLIIAGGTDTQYF. The CDR3 DNA reads TGCAGTGCTAGAGATCTTATAATCGCGGGAGGCACAGATACGCAGTATTTT. The chain is built from TRBV20-1 and TRBJ2-3, with 7 bases that match TRBD2. CDR3 length equals 17 residues. Germline V gene lookup returns CDR1 DFQATT and CDR2 SNEGSKA (reference sequence). Trimming took 0 bases from V and 1 from J; bases not matched to a gene: 10.

The chain uses TRBV6-1 and TRBJ2-5, with 14 bases that match TRBD2. The CDR3 extends over 18 amino acids. V was pared by 5 bases and J by 4 bases, with 12 bases of the junction left unmatched. Germline V gene sequence: CDR1 MNHNS, CDR2 SASEGT. The CDR3 DNA reads TGTGCCAGCAGTCCAGGGACTAGCGGGAGTGTTGGTGTAGAGACCCAGTACTTC. It yields the protein CASSPGTSGSVGVETQYF.

This clonotype was seen a handful of times. This rearrangement joins TRBV4-1 to TRBJ2-7; D remains ambiguous. Germline V gene sequence: CDR1 MGHRA, CDR2 YSYEKL. V shed 0 bases and J shed 3 bases, with 15 bases lying between them. The CDR3 contains 16 residues. The DNA of the CDR3 is TGCGCCAGCAGCCAAGAGAAAGGAGTCGGTCTCTACGAGCAGTACTTC. Its protein is CASSQEKGVGLYEQYF.

The chain recombines TRBV7-2 with TRBJ2-3; D is ambiguous. This CDR3 is 15 amino acids long. The germline V gene has CDR1 SGHTA and CDR2 FQGNSA. V was cut by 0 bases and J by 4 bases, with 11 bases left in between. CDR3 amino acids: CASSLAALGPDTQYF. CDR3 bases: TGTGCCAGCAGCTTAGCCGCGCTGGGCCCAGATACGCAGTATTTT.

This chain uses TRBV9 with TRBJ2-3; the match to TRBD1 covers 7 bases. The CDR3 is made up of 15 amino acids. V shed 1 base and J 3 bases; nucleotides not matched to a gene: 5. Looked up from germline, CDR1 is SGDLS and CDR2 is YYNGEE. The CDR3, as DNA: TGTGCCAGCAGCGTAACAGGGGCCCCGACAGATACGCAGTATTTT. As protein: CASSVTGAPTDTQYF.

The chain uses TRBV6-1 and TRBJ2-7; 7 positions agree with TRBD2. Germline trimming cut 7 bases from V and 0 bases from J; bases unmatched to any gene: 9. This CDR3 spans 15 amino acids. Germline V gives CDR1 MNHNS, CDR2 SASEGT. The CDR3 sequence is CASTQGAGTSYEQYF. Written as DNA, the CDR3 is TGTGCCAGCACCCAGGGAGCGGGGACCTCCTACGAGCAGTACTTC.

J is TRBJ2-7 and V is TRBV21-1; the D call in the table, TRBD2, was not verified against the DNA. TRBV21-1 is deemed a pseudogene. The CDR3 spans 17 residues. CDR3 nucleotides: TGTGCCAGCAGGTCGATTTCGGCGGGAGTGAGCTCCTACGAGCAGTACTTC. Its protein is CASRSISAGVSSYEQYF.

The V call is TRBV28, the J call TRBJ2-7, with D unclear. CDR3 length: 14 residues. Germline CDR1 reads MDHEN; CDR2 reads SYDVKM. Trimming took off 2 bases at V and 5 bases at J, with 13 bases between the two ends. The CDR3 DNA reads as TGTGCCAGCAGTTTAGAGTTCTACGAGAACGAGCAGTACTTC. Its translation is CASSLEFYENEQYF. Looking up the rest from reference TRBV28 and TRBJ2-7 gives the full variable domain: DVKVTQSSRYLVKRTGEKVFLECVQDMDHENMFWYRQDPGLGLRLIYFSYDVKMKEKGDIPEGYSVSREKKERFSLILESASTNQTSMYLCASSLEFYENEQYFGPGTRLTVT.